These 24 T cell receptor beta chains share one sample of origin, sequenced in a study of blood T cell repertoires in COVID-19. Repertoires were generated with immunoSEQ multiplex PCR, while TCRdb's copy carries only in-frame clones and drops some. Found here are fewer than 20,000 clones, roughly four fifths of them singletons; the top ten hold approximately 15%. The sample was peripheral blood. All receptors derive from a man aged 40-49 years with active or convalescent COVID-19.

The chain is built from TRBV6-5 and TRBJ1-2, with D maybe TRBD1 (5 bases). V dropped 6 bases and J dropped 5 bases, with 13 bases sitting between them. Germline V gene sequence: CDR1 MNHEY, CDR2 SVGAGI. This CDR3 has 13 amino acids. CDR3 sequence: CASSVTTDYGYTF. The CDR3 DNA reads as TGTGCCAGCAGCGTCACGACAGATTATGGCTACACCTTC.

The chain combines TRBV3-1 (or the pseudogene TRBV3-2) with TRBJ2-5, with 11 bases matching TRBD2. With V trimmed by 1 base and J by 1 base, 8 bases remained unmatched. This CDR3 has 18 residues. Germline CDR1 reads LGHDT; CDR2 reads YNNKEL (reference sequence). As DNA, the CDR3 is TGTGCCAGCAGCCAAGGACTAGCGGGGCCCCTTCTCCAAGAGACCCAGTACTTC. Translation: CASSQGLAGPLLQETQYF.

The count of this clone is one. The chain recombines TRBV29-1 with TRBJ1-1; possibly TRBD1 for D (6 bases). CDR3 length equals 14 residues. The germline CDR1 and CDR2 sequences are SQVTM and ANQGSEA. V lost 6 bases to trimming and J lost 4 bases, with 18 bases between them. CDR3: CSVTGGRGATEAFF. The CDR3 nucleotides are TGCAGCGTGACGGGCGGCAGGGGAGCCACTGAAGCTTTCTTT.

This CDR3 is CASSLRGTARNEQYF. The CDR3 bases are TGTGCCAGCAGCTTGAGAGGGACAGCGAGGAACGAGCAGTACTTC. This rearrangement joins TRBV5-6 to TRBJ2-7; 7 positions match TRBD1. Losses at the gene ends were 1 base for V and 5 bases for J; bases not matched to a gene: 9. This CDR3 comprises 15 residues. Germline V CDR1 and CDR2: SGHDT, YYEEEE.

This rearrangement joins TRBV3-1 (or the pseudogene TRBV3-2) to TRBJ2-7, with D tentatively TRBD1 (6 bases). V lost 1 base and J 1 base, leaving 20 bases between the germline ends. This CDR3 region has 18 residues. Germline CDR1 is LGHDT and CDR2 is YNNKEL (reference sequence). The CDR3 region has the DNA TGTGCCAGCAGCCAAGGGCCCGCAGGGGACCATCTGTCCTACGAGCAGTACTTC. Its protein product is CASSQGPAGDHLSYEQYF.

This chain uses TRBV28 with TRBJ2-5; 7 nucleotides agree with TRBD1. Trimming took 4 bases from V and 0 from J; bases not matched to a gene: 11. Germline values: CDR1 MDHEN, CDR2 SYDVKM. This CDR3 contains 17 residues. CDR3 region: CASSSSGTALYQETQYF. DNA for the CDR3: TGTGCCAGCAGTTCCTCCGGGACAGCATTGTACCAAGAGACCCAGTACTTC.

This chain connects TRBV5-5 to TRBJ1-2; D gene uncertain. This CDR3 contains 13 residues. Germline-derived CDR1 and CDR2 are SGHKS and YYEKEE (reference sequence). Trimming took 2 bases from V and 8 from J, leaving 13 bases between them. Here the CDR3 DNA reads TGTGCCAGCAGCTTCGGGCCAGCGGGGGGCTACACCTTC. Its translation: CASSFGPAGGYTF. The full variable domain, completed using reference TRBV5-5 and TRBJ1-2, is DAGVTQSPTHLIKTRGQQVTLRCSPISGHKSVSWYQQVLGQGPQFIFQYYEKEERGRGNFPDRFSARQFPNYSSELNVNALLLGDSALYLCASSFGPAGGYTFGSGTRLTVV.

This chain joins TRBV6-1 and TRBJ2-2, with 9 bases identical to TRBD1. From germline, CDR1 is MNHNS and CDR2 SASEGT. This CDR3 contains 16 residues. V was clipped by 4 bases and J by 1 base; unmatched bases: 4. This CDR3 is CASSATGGVNTGELFF. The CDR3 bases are TGTGCCAGCAGTGCCACAGGGGGCGTGAACACCGGGGAGCTGTTTTTT.

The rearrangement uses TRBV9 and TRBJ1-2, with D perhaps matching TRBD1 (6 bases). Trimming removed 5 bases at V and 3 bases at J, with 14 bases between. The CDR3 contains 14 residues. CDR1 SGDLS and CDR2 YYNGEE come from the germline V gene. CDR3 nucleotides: TGTGCCAGCAGTTCAAAACAGGGCTACTATGGCTACACCTTC. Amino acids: CASSSKQGYYGYTF.

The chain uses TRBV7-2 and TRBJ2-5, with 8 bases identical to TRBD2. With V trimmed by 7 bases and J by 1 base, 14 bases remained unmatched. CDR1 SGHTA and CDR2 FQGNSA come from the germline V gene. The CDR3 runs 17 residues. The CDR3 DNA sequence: TGTGCCAGCAACAATCCAGGGCGTAGCGGGGCCCAAGAGACCCAGTACTTC. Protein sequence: CASNNPGRSGAQETQYF.

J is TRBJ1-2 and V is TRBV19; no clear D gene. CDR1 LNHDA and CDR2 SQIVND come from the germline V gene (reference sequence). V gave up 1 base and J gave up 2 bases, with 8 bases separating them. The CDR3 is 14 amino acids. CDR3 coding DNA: TGTGCCAGTAGTATAGGGGCCCAAAACTATGGCTACACCTTC. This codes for CASSIGAQNYGYTF.

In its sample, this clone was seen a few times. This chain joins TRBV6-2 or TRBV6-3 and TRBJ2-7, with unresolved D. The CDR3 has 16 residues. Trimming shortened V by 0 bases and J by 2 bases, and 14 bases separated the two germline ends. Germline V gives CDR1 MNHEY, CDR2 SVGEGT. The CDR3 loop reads CASSYSIQTLTYEQYF. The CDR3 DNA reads TGTGCCAGCAGTTACTCGATACAAACCCTCACCTACGAGCAGTACTTC.

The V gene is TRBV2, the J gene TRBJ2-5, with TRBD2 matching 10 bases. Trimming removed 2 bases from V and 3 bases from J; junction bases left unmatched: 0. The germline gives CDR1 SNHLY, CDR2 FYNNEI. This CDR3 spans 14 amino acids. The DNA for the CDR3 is TGTGCCAGCAGTGAAACTAGCGGGGAAGAGACCCAGTACTTC. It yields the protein CASSETSGEETQYF.

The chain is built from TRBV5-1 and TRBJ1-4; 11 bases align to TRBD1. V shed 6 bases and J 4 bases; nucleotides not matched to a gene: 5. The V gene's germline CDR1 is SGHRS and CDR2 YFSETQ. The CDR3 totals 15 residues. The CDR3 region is CASKDRGLSNEKLFF. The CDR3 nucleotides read TGCGCCAGCAAGGACAGGGGGCTGAGTAATGAAAAACTGTTTTTT.

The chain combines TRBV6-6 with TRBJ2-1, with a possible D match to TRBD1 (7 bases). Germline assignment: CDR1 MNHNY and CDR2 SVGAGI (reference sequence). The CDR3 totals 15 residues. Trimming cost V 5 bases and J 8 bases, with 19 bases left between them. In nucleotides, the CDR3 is TGTGCCAGCAGTGACCGGGACAGAAGGGGGGATGAGCAGTTCTTC. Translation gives CASSDRDRRGDEQFF.

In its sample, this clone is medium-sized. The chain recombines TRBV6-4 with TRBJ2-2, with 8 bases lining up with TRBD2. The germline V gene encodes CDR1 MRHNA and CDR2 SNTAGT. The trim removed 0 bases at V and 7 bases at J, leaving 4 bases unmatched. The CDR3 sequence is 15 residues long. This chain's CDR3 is CASSDSSGGGGELFF. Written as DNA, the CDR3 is TGTGCCAGCAGTGACTCAAGCGGGGGCGGCGGGGAGCTGTTTTTT.

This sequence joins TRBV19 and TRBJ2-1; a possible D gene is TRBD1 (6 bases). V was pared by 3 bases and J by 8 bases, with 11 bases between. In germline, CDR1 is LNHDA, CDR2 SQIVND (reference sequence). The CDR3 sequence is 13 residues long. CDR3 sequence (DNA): TGTGCCAGTAGTATCAGGGGTTTCGATGAGCAGTTCTTC. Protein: CASSIRGFDEQFF.

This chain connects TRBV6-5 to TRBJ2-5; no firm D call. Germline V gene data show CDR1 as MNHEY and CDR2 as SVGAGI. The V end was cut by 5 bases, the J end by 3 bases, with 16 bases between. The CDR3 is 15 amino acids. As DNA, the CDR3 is TGTGCCAGCAGTCCGGCCCTGGCGGTGAAAGAGACCCAGTACTTC. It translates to CASSPALAVKETQYF.

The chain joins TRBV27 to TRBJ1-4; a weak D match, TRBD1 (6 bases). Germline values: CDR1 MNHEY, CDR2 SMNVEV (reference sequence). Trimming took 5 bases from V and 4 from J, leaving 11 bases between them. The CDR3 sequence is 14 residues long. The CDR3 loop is CASSTQGVNEKLFF. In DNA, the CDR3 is TGTGCCAGCAGTACACAGGGAGTTAATGAAAAACTGTTTTTT.

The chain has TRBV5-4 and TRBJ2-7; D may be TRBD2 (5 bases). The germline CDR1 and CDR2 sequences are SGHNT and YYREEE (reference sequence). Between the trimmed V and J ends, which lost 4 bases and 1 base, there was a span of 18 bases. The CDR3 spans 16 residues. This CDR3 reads CASSPRDGRLSYEQYF. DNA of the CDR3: TGTGCCAGCAGCCCCCGGGATGGACGGCTATCCTACGAGCAGTACTTC. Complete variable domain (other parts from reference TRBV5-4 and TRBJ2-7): ETGVTQSPTHLIKTRGQQVTLRCSSQSGHNTVSWYQQALGQGPQFIFQYYREEENGRGNFPPRFSGLQFPNYSSELNVNALELDDSALYLCASSPRDGRLSYEQYFGPGTRLTVT.

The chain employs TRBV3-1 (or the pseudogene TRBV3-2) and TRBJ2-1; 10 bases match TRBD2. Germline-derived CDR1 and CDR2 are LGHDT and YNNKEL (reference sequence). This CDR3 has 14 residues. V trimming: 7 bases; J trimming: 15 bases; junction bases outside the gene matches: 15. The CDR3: CASTLSFSGGTTFF. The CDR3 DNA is TGTGCCAGCACGCTATCCTTTAGCGGGGGGACAACGTTCTTC.

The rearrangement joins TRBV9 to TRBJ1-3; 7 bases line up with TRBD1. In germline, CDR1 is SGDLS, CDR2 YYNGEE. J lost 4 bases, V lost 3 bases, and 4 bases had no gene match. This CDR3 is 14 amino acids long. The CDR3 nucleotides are TGTGCCAGCAGCGACCCAGGGGGGGGAAACACCATATATTTT. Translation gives CASSDPGGGNTIYF.

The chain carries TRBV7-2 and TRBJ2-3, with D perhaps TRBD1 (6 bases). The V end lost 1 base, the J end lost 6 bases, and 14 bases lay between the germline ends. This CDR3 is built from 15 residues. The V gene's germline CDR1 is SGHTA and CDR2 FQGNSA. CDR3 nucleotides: TGTGCCAGCAGCTTAGTCGGGCAAAGGGGGGATACGCAGTATTTT. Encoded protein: CASSLVGQRGDTQYF.

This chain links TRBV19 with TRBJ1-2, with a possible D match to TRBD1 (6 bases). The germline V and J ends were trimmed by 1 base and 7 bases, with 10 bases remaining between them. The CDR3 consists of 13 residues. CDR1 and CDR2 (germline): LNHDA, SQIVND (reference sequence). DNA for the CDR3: TGTGCCAGTAGTATAGGGACAGTTCCTGGCTACACCTTC. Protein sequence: CASSIGTVPGYTF.